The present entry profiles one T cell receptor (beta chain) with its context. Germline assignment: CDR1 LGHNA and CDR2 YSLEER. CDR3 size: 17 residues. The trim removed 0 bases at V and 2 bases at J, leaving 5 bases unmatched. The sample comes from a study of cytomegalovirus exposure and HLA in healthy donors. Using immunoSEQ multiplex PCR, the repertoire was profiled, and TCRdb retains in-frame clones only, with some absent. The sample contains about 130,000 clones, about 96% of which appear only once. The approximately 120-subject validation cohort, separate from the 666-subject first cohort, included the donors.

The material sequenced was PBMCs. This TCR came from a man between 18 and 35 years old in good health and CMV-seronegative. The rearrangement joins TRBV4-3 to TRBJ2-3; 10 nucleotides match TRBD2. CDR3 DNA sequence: TGCGCCAGCAGCCAAGACCCTAGCGGGAGTCCCACAGATACGCAGTATTTT. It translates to CASSQDPSGSPTDTQYF.